These T cell receptor beta chains were read from a single sample in a study of blood T cell repertoires in COVID-19. The assay was immunoSEQ multiplex PCR, and TCRdb's table has in-frame clones only and misses some. The data hold roughly 200,000 clones, with roughly 84% observed a single time. The sequenced sample consisted of peripheral blood. The receptors shown here come from a person aged 65-85 years with COVID-19, enrolled during active disease. The CDR3 runs from the conserved cysteine through the conserved F or W. Fields, in order: clone size, V gene, J gene, D gene, CDR3 DNA, CDR3 protein. A D gene is named only where the DNA matches it firmly. Some rows mark clone size as missing; the rest say once, few, many or name a class of expanded clone.

clone size: .; V gene: TRBV19; J gene: TRBJ2-1; D gene: TRBD2; CDR3 DNA: TGTGCCAGTAGTTGGACTAGCGGGAGCGTGGGGAATGAGCAGTTCTTC; CDR3 protein: CASSWTSGSVGNEQFF
clone size: .; V gene: TRBV7-2; J gene: TRBJ2-2; D gene: .; CDR3 DNA: TGTGCCAGCAGCTTAGCGGCTAGGGGCACCGGGGAGCTGTTTTTT; CDR3 protein: CASSLAARGTGELFF
clone size: .; V gene: TRBV28; J gene: TRBJ2-7; D gene: TRBD2; CDR3 DNA: TGTGCCAGCAGCTGGACTCGGACTAGCGGGAGTAGAGAGCAGTACTTC; CDR3 protein: CASSWTRTSGSREQYF
clone size: .; V gene: TRBV19; J gene: TRBJ1-3; D gene: .; CDR3 DNA: TGTGCCAGTAGTAACAGCTTTATTGGAAACACCATATATTTT; CDR3 protein: CASSNSFIGNTIYF
clone size: .; V gene: TRBV28; J gene: TRBJ1-5; D gene: .; CDR3 DNA: TGTGCCAGCAGCTATTCTCAGCCCCAGCATTTT; CDR3 protein: CASSYSQPQHF
clone size: few; V gene: TRBV18; J gene: TRBJ2-6; D gene: .; CDR3 DNA: TGTGCCAGCTCACCAGGCGGGACCTCTGGGGCCAACGTCCTGACTTTC; CDR3 protein: CASSPGGTSGANVLTF
clone size: once; V gene: TRBV5-1; J gene: TRBJ1-6; D gene: TRBD1; CDR3 DNA: TGCGCCAGCAGCTTGGAGGGACAGGTTAATTCACCCCTCCACTTT; CDR3 protein: CASSLEGQVNSPLHF
clone size: .; V gene: TRBV19; J gene: TRBJ1-2; D gene: .; CDR3 DNA: TGTGCCAGTAGGTTCGAGGCGTATGGCTACACCTTC; CDR3 protein: CASRFEAYGYTF
clone size: .; V gene: TRBV27; J gene: TRBJ1-1; D gene: .; CDR3 DNA: TGTGCCAGCAGTTCCCTACTCGGGAACACTGAAGCTTTCTTT; CDR3 protein: CASSSLLGNTEAFF
clone size: .; V gene: TRBV7-2; J gene: TRBJ2-5; D gene: TRBD2; CDR3 DNA: TGTGCCAGCAGCATGGCGGGGGGACCACAAGAGACCCAGTACTTC; CDR3 protein: CASSMAGGPQETQYF
clone size: .; V gene: TRBV5-6; J gene: TRBJ2-7; D gene: .; CDR3 DNA: TGTGCCAGCAGCTGGGCGGGCGGAATCGGCGAGCAGTACTTC; CDR3 protein: CASSWAGGIGEQYF
clone size: .; V gene: TRBV6-5; J gene: TRBJ2-6; D gene: .; CDR3 DNA: TGTGCCAGCATTTGGGGGCCTGGGGCCAACGTCCTGACTTTC; CDR3 protein: CASIWGPGANVLTF
clone size: once; V gene: TRBV5-1; J gene: TRBJ2-7; D gene: TRBD2; CDR3 DNA: TGCGCCAGCAGCCGGGAGGGAACAGGGCCCCCTTCCTACGAGCAGTACTTC; CDR3 protein: CASSREGTGPPSYEQYF
clone size: .; V gene: TRBV19; J gene: TRBJ1-5; D gene: TRBD1; CDR3 DNA: TGTGCCAGTAGTACCCCAGGACAGGTAAAGCCCCAGCATTTT; CDR3 protein: CASSTPGQVKPQHF
clone size: .; V gene: TRBV19; J gene: TRBJ2-1; D gene: .; CDR3 DNA: TGTGCCAGTAGTATCGGGAATTACAATGAGCAGTTCTTC; CDR3 protein: CASSIGNYNEQFF
clone size: .; V gene: TRBV28; J gene: TRBJ2-1; D gene: TRBD1; CDR3 DNA: TGTGCCAGCAGTTTTAACAGGGGCAATTTCTACAATGAGCAGTTCTTC; CDR3 protein: CASSFNRGNFYNEQFF
clone size: .; V gene: TRBV14; J gene: TRBJ2-1; D gene: TRBD1; CDR3 DNA: TGTGCCAGCAGTAAAAGACAGGGGTTCTACAATGAGCAGTTCTTC; CDR3 protein: CASSKRQGFYNEQFF
clone size: few; V gene: TRBV3-1/TRBV3-2; J gene: TRBJ1-2; D gene: .; CDR3 DNA: TGTGCCAGCAGCCGGGCAGGATCAGACTATGGCTACACCTTC; CDR3 protein: CASSRAGSDYGYTF
clone size: .; V gene: TRBV14; J gene: TRBJ1-4; D gene: .; CDR3 DNA: TGTGCCAGCAGCCAAGAGGGCAGGGTTGAAAAACTGTTTTTT; CDR3 protein: CASSQEGRVEKLFF
clone size: few; V gene: TRBV9; J gene: TRBJ1-1; D gene: .; CDR3 DNA: TGTGCCAGCAGCGTAGCTCCGAGGAACACTGAAGCTTTCTTT; CDR3 protein: CASSVAPRNTEAFF
clone size: .; V gene: TRBV4-1; J gene: TRBJ2-7; D gene: .; CDR3 DNA: TGCGCCAGCAGCCAAGCAACCCCGGGTTACGAGCAGTACTTC; CDR3 protein: CASSQATPGYEQYF
clone size: few; V gene: TRBV6-5; J gene: TRBJ2-3; D gene: TRBD2; CDR3 DNA: TGTGCCAGCAGTTACTCGATAGCGGGGGATACAGATACGCAGTATTTT; CDR3 protein: CASSYSIAGDTDTQYF
clone size: .; V gene: TRBV23-1; J gene: TRBJ1-5; D gene: TRBD1; CDR3 DNA: TGCGCCAGCAGGGATCAGGGGGACAATCAGCCCCAGCATTTT; CDR3 protein: CASRDQGDNQPQHF
clone size: once; V gene: TRBV6-5; J gene: TRBJ1-1; D gene: .; CDR3 DNA: TGTGCCAGCAGAGTGGTCGGGGTGAACACTGAAGCTTTCTTT; CDR3 protein: CASRVVGVNTEAFF